The 32 T cell receptor beta chains below all came from one sample that was sequenced in a study of blood T cell repertoires in COVID-19. Repertoires were generated with immunoSEQ multiplex PCR, while TCRdb's copy carries only in-frame clones and drops some. The data show about 220,000 clones, 82% seen once. Sequencing was carried out using PBMCs or T cells enriched from blood (not recorded which). These receptor sequences come from a woman in her sixties or seventies who had recovered from COVID-19.

The V call is TRBV12-3 or TRBV12-4, the J call TRBJ2-7, with 7 bases aligning to TRBD1. V dropped 6 bases and J dropped 3; count of bases not matched to a gene: 2. CDR3 size: 12 residues. CDR3 residues: CASRGQNYEQYF. The CDR3 bases are TGTGCCAGCAGGGGACAGAACTACGAGCAGTACTTC.

This rearrangement joins TRBV27 to TRBJ2-4; possibly TRBD1 for D (5 bases). CDR1 is MNHEY, CDR2 SMNVEV, per germline (reference sequence). V shed 2 bases and J shed 4 bases, with 9 bases lying between them. The CDR3 is made up of 14 amino acids. The CDR3 region has the DNA TGTGCCAGCAGTTTAGGCAGGGCGAAAAACATTCAGTACTTC. It translates to CASSLGRAKNIQYF.

The chain couples TRBV7-2 to TRBJ1-1; TRBD1 aligns across 8 bases. The CDR3 length is 13 residues. The trim removed 5 bases at V and 5 bases at J, leaving 4 bases unmatched. CDR1 is SGHTA and CDR2 is FQGNSA in the germline V gene. CDR3 DNA: TGTGCCAGCAGCGGACAGGGCCAAACTGAAGCTTTCTTT. Translating it yields CASSGQGQTEAFF.

This rearrangement joins TRBV11-3 to TRBJ2-5, with 12 bases lining up with TRBD2. J was trimmed by 4 bases and V by 4 bases; bases with no gene match: 19. The CDR3 contains 20 residues. Germline V gives CDR1 SGHNT, CDR2 YENEEA. The CDR3 sequence is CASSSGPSGGAVSNSETQYF. DNA of the CDR3: TGTGCCAGCAGCTCGGGCCCTAGCGGGGGGGCCGTATCCAATTCAGAGACCCAGTACTTC.

The chain couples TRBV11-3 to TRBJ1-1; D gene ambiguous. This CDR3 contains 13 residues. The germline V gene encodes CDR1 SGHNT and CDR2 YENEEA. Trimming shortened V by 3 bases and J by 1 base, and 6 bases separated the two germline ends. The CDR3 region is CASSFTPNTEAFF. The CDR3 bases are TGTGCCAGCAGCTTTACACCGAACACTGAAGCTTTCTTT.

The chain uses TRBV2 and TRBJ2-2; 8 positions match TRBD1. Trimming removed 6 bases from V and 3 bases from J; junction bases left unmatched: 6. Germline lookup yields CDR1 SNHLY and CDR2 FYNNEI. The CDR3 covers 15 residues. The CDR3 region has the DNA TGTGCCAGCAGGATGGGACAGGTGGACACCGGGGAGCTGTTTTTT. Protein: CASRMGQVDTGELFF.

This chain connects TRBV6-5 to TRBJ2-5, with D tentatively TRBD1 (5 bases). This CDR3 comprises 16 residues. The V gene lost 4 bases and the J gene lost 5 bases, with 20 bases spanning the gap. Germline V lookup: CDR1 MNHEY, CDR2 SVGAGI. Here the CDR3 DNA reads TGTGCCAGCAGTTCCAGGGCCATGCTGAATCCGGAGACCCAGTACTTC. Protein product: CASSSRAMLNPETQYF.

The J gene is TRBJ2-1, the V gene TRBV13; 10 nucleotides agree with TRBD1. Per the germline V gene, CDR1 is PRHDT and CDR2 is FYEKMQ (reference sequence). V trimming: 5 bases; J trimming: 2 bases; junction bases outside the gene matches: 3. CDR3 size: 15 residues. This CDR3 reads CASSPGQGAYNEQFF. The CDR3 DNA follows: TGTGCCAGCAGCCCTGGACAGGGGGCCTACAATGAGCAGTTCTTC.

The V call is TRBV27, the J call TRBJ2-7, with 8 bases identical to TRBD2. The CDR3 is 14 residues long. The V and J ends lost 6 bases and 6 bases, in that order; junction bases with no gene match: 10. CDR1 and CDR2 (germline): MNHEY, SMNVEV (reference sequence). CDR3 residues: CASRTTGGPGEQYF. Written as DNA, the CDR3 is TGTGCCAGCAGGACAACGGGGGGGCCGGGCGAGCAGTACTTC.

This clone has just a few counts. The rearrangement joins TRBV19 to TRBJ1-5; 9 nucleotides match TRBD1. V lost 5 bases, J lost 6 bases, and 5 bases stayed unmatched. The V gene's germline CDR1 is LNHDA and CDR2 SQIVND (reference sequence). The CDR3 totals 14 residues. In DNA, the CDR3 is TGTGCCAGTAGTGTAAGGACAGGGGCTCAGCCCCAGCATTTT. Translation gives CASSVRTGAQPQHF.

The chain joins TRBV5-8 to TRBJ1-2; D might be TRBD1 (6 bases). The CDR3 consists of 13 residues. The V gene lost 5 bases and the J gene lost 7 bases, with 15 bases spanning the gap. Germline V gene data show CDR1 as SGHTS and CDR2 as YDEGEE. The CDR3 is CASSPGQLGGYTF. CDR3 bases: TGTGCCAGCAGTCCCGGACAGTTGGGTGGCTACACCTTC.

The chain uses TRBV5-4 and TRBJ1-1; D is unclear. The length of the CDR3 is 15 residues. V was clipped by 4 bases and J by 4 bases, with 17 bases between them. CDR1 and CDR2 (germline): SGHNT, YYREEE (reference sequence). The CDR3 spells CASSPAGRDFTEAFF. CDR3 coding DNA: TGTGCCAGCAGCCCGGCCGGGCGGGATTTCACTGAAGCTTTCTTT.

The genes are TRBV13 and TRBJ1-5; TRBD1 matches at 7 bases. Germline V gene data show CDR1 as PRHDT and CDR2 as FYEKMQ (reference sequence). CDR3 length: 14 residues. The V segment lost 5 bases and the J segment 5 bases; nucleotides outside the gene matches: 6. As DNA, the CDR3 is TGTGCCAGCAGCCTTCAGGGGGTGCATCAGCCCCAGCATTTT. Translated, it gives CASSLQGVHQPQHF.

The CDR3 region is CAISESLQAGRETQYF. DNA of the CDR3: TGTGCCATCAGTGAGTCGCTACAGGCTGGCCGAGAGACCCAGTACTTC. The V gene is TRBV10-3, the J gene TRBJ2-5, with D tentatively TRBD1 (5 bases). The V gene's germline CDR1 is ENHRY and CDR2 SYGVKD. Trimming removed 0 bases from V and 4 bases from J, with 15 bases in between. CDR3 length: 16 amino acids.

This clone has just a few counts. The V gene is TRBV27, the J gene TRBJ2-2; D unresolved. CDR1 is MNHEY and CDR2 is SMNVEV in the germline V gene (reference sequence). V lost 6 bases and J lost 5, with 13 bases in between. The length of the CDR3 is 14 residues. The CDR3 loop reads CASSLQARTGELFF. The DNA for the CDR3 is TGTGCCAGCAGCCTCCAAGCTAGGACCGGGGAGCTGTTTTTT.

The chain uses TRBV19 and TRBJ2-2, with 14 bases lining up with TRBD2. This CDR3 is 18 amino acids long. Germline CDR1 and CDR2: LNHDA and SQIVND (reference sequence). After removal of 7 bases from V and 4 bases from J, the junction contained 11 bases not matched to a gene. The CDR3 nucleotides are TGTGCCAGTACTCCCTCAAGCGGACTAGCGGGAGGCACCGGGGAGCTGTTTTTT. This translates into CASTPSSGLAGGTGELFF.

J is TRBJ1-3 and V is TRBV2; D gene unclear. The CDR3 is 13 residues long. CDR1 and CDR2 from the germline V gene are SNHLY and FYNNEI. With 6 bases removed from V and 7 bases from J, the gap between germline ends came to 13 bases. The CDR3 loop is CASRTGERNTIYF. CDR3 DNA: TGTGCCAGCAGGACGGGAGAGAGGAACACCATATATTTT.

This chain uses TRBV7-9 with TRBJ2-5; 7 nucleotides agree with TRBD2. From germline, CDR1 is SEHNR and CDR2 FQNEAQ (reference sequence). With 2 bases clipped from V and 4 bases from J, the junction kept 10 bases outside the gene matches. The CDR3 is made up of 16 amino acids. In DNA, the CDR3 is TGTGCCAGCAGCTTACTTGCGGGAGCTCTTGGAGAGACCCAGTACTTC. This gives the protein CASSLLAGALGETQYF.

The V and J genes are TRBV6-5 and TRBJ2-2; 8 positions agree with TRBD1. There are 15 residues in the CDR3. The trim removed 7 bases at V and 4 bases at J, leaving 8 bases unmatched. CDR1 and CDR2 (germline): MNHEY, SVGAGI. The CDR3 DNA sequence: TGTGCCAGCATCCCGGGACAGGTGGGCACCGGGGAGCTGTTTTTT. Translation gives CASIPGQVGTGELFF.

This clone was seen only once. The chain is built from TRBV27 and TRBJ2-7, with 9 bases aligning to TRBD1. This CDR3 has 15 residues. J lost 7 bases, V lost 4 bases, and 11 bases had no gene match. From germline, CDR1 is MNHEY and CDR2 SMNVEV (reference sequence). In DNA form, the CDR3 reads TGTGCCAGCAGTTCGACAGGGGGGCCTTTGGGGGAGCAGTACTTC. Translating it yields CASSSTGGPLGEQYF.

The V gene is TRBV19, the J gene TRBJ2-4, with 11 bases lining up with TRBD1. Germline V CDR1 and CDR2: LNHDA, SQIVND (reference sequence). The V segment lost 6 bases and the J segment 1 base; nucleotides outside the gene matches: 5. The CDR3 extends over 16 amino acids. This chain's CDR3 is CASRPGQGAAKNIQYF. CDR3 coding DNA: TGTGCCAGTAGGCCAGGACAGGGGGCGGCCAAAAACATTCAGTACTTC.

This clone occurred many times. The CDR3 region is CATATGLETQYF. In DNA form, the CDR3 reads TGTGCCACCGCGACAGGGCTAGAGACCCAGTACTTC. The J gene is TRBJ2-5, the V gene TRBV6-6, with 7 nucleotides matching TRBD1. CDR1 MNHNY and CDR2 SVGAGI come from the germline V gene (reference sequence). The CDR3 covers 12 residues. The J segment lost 4 bases and the V segment lost 10 bases, leaving 6 bases of the junction unmatched.

This clone has just a few counts. The chain employs TRBV11-2 and TRBJ1-4, with a weak D call TRBD1 (5 bases). The ends were cut back, 1 base at V and 3 bases at J, with 6 bases in the middle. The germline V gene encodes CDR1 SGHAT and CDR2 FQNNGV. The CDR3 sequence is 14 residues long. CDR3 sequence (DNA): TGTGCCAGCAGCTTAGGGGGGGCTAATGAAAAACTGTTTTTT. Translation gives CASSLGGANEKLFF. The full variable domain, in which reference TRBV11-2 and TRBJ1-4 provide the parts outside the CDR3, is EAGVAQSPRYKIIEKRQSVAFWCNPISGHATLYWYQQILGQGPKLLIQFQNNGVVDDSQLPKDRFSAERLKGVDSTLKIQPAKLEDSAVYLCASSLGGANEKLFFGSGTQLSVL.

This clone was found once. The V call is TRBV3-1 (or the pseudogene TRBV3-2), the J call TRBJ1-2; 8 bases match TRBD1. The germline CDR1 and CDR2 sequences are LGHDT and YNNKEL (reference sequence). This CDR3 has 15 amino acids. V lost 4 bases, J lost 4 bases, and 8 bases stayed unmatched. CDR3 nucleotides: TGTGCCAGCAGCCGCCGGGCAGGGGGCTTCTATGGCTACACCTTC. It specifies CASSRRAGGFYGYTF.

The rearrangement uses TRBV4-1 and TRBJ1-5, with a weak D call TRBD1 (6 bases). CDR1 is MGHRA and CDR2 is YSYEKL in the germline V gene. The CDR3 sequence is 16 residues long. The V gene lost 4 bases and the J gene lost 6 bases, with 19 bases spanning the gap. The DNA for the CDR3 is TGCGCCAGCAGCCCGGGGGGCAGTTTGATAGGTCAGCCCCAGCATTTT. It yields the protein CASSPGGSLIGQPQHF.

This chain connects TRBV19 to TRBJ2-7; TRBD2 matches 7 bases. Germline values: CDR1 LNHDA, CDR2 SQIVND (reference sequence). There are 14 residues in the CDR3. Trimming removed 8 bases from V and 6 bases from J; junction bases left unmatched: 13. CDR3 nucleotides: TGTGCCAGTCTCGATTTAAAGCGGGATAGCGAGCAGTACTTC. It codes for CASLDLKRDSEQYF.

The V call is TRBV14, the J call TRBJ2-1; D is possibly TRBD1 (6 bases). Deletions cut 7 bases from V and 0 bases from J, with 10 bases between. CDR3 length: 14 amino acids. Germline loops: CDR1 SGHDN, CDR2 FVKESK. The CDR3, as DNA: TGTGCCAGCAAGGACAGACGCTCCTACAATGAGCAGTTCTTC. Protein: CASKDRRSYNEQFF.

This chain uses TRBV3-1 (or the pseudogene TRBV3-2) with TRBJ1-3; maybe TRBD1 (6 bases). This CDR3 is 14 amino acids long. The ends were cut back, 3 bases at V and 4 bases at J, with 10 bases in the middle. CDR1 LGHDT and CDR2 YNNKEL come from the germline V gene (reference sequence). In nucleotides, the CDR3 is TGTGCCAGCAGCCATACCGGGACAGGAAACACCATATATTTT. Protein: CASSHTGTGNTIYF.

This clone appeared many times. V and J are TRBV7-9 and TRBJ1-5, with D uncertain. The CDR3 totals 13 residues. V gave up 1 base and J gave up 4 bases, with 5 bases separating them. Germline lookup yields CDR1 SEHNR and CDR2 FQNEAQ (reference sequence). The CDR3 spells CASSLGVNQPQHF. CDR3 sequence (DNA): TGTGCCAGCAGCTTAGGAGTAAATCAGCCCCAGCATTTT.

The chain has TRBV10-3 and TRBJ2-4; TRBD1 aligns across 10 bases. Germline V gene data show CDR1 as ENHRY and CDR2 as SYGVKD. V dropped 2 bases and J dropped 1; count of bases not matched to a gene: 8. This CDR3 spans 18 amino acids. DNA for the CDR3: TGTGCCATCAGTGAGACCCCCGACAGGGGGCAGGCCAAAAACATTCAGTACTTC. Its translation is CAISETPDRGQAKNIQYF.

The CDR3 sequence: CASSQWQGETQYF. DNA of the CDR3: TGTGCCAGCAGCCAATGGCAGGGGGAGACCCAGTACTTC. This chain uses TRBV14 with TRBJ2-5, with D possibly being TRBD1 (6 bases). Germline CDR1 and CDR2: SGHDN and FVKESK. This CDR3 spans 13 amino acids. Trimming left V 2 bases short and J 5 bases short, with 9 bases between.

A few counts support this clone. CDR3 coding DNA: TGTGCCAGCAGCCAAGAGGTGGCGGACAGAGAGTGGAACACTGAAGCTTTCTTT. This gives the protein CASSQEVADREWNTEAFF. The V call is TRBV14, the J call TRBJ1-1; the D gene is possibly TRBD1 (6 bases). CDR1 and CDR2 from the germline V gene are SGHDN and FVKESK. The CDR3 totals 18 residues. Trimming shortened V by 0 bases and J by 1 base, and 18 bases separated the two germline ends.